A selection of T cell receptor beta chains follows, all from one sample in a study of OX40 agonist ivuxolimab in advanced cancers. TCRdb keeps only in-frame clones here, not all; method: immunoSEQ multiplex PCR. This repertoire shows roughly 69,000 clones, 80% to 90% found once; its top ten account for approximately 9.8%. The source material was CD4+ or CD8+ T cells sorted from blood, sampled in a trial of the OX40 agonist ivuxolimab. These receptors were obtained from an adult with an advanced solid tumor such as melanoma, head and neck, liver or kidney cancer. Each CDR3 is given with its conserved first and last residue. The D gene is left open where the match is weak. Part of the rows lack a size; the others show once, few, many or a class for expanded clones.

length | size | J | D | V | DNA | CDR3
14 | - | TRBJ1-1 | - | TRBV9 | TGTGCCAGCAGCCCGAAGACAGGAATGCCTGAAGCTTTCTTT | CASSPKTGMPEAFF
15 | - | TRBJ1-5 | TRBD1 | TRBV18 | TGTGCCAGCTCGCCGGACAGGGGCGGCAATCAGCCCCAGCATTTT | CASSPDRGGNQPQHF
13 | - | TRBJ1-5 | - | TRBV30 | TGTGCCTGGAGTGTGGTCAGCAATCAGCCCCAGCATTTT | CAWSVVSNQPQHF
12 | - | TRBJ1-6 | - | TRBV27 | TGTGCCAGCAAGACTGGCGCATCACCCCTCCACTTT | CASKTGASPLHF
17 | - | TRBJ2-1 | TRBD1 | TRBV4-1 | TGCGCCAGCAGCCCAAGGCCCCGGGACAGGGCCTACAATGAGCAGTTCTTC | CASSPRPRDRAYNEQFF
14 | - | TRBJ1-2 | TRBD1 | TRBV18 | TGTGCCAGCTCACCAACAGGGGTGGACTATGGCTACACCTTC | CASSPTGVDYGYTF
16 | once | TRBJ1-5 | - | TRBV4-2 | TGTGCCAGCAGCCAAGATTGGGGAGGGGTTGATCAGCCCCAGCATTTT | CASSQDWGGVDQPQHF
16 | - | TRBJ2-3 | TRBD1 | TRBV5-1 | TGCGCCAGCAGCGTAGCCGGGACAGGGGTGGCAGATACGCAGTATTTT | CASSVAGTGVADTQYF
13 | - | TRBJ1-2 | TRBD1 | TRBV29-1 | TGCAGCGCATCCGGACAGGGGGCATATGGCTACACCTTC | CSASGQGAYGYTF
16 | - | TRBJ1-2 | - | TRBV12-1 | TGTGCCAGCAGCCCCGTGTCAGGGACGGGCAACTATGGCTACACCTTC | CASSPVSGTGNYGYTF
12 | - | TRBJ2-2 | - | TRBV5-1 | TGCGCCAGCAGCTTGTTCACCGGGGAGCTGTTTTTT | CASSLFTGELFF
13 | - | TRBJ2-7 | - | TRBV4-3 | TGCGCCAGCAGCCAAGATCCCTTCTACGAGCAGTACTTC | CASSQDPFYEQYF
15 | - | TRBJ2-3 | - | TRBV11-2 | TGTGCCAGCAGCTTGGTCGGCGGGAGCACAGATACGCAGTATTTT | CASSLVGGSTDTQYF
16 | - | TRBJ1-1 | TRBD1 | TRBV7-2 | TGTGCCAGCAGCTTTGGAGACAGGGGTGGAGGAACTGAAGCTTTCTTT | CASSFGDRGGGTEAFF
15 | - | TRBJ2-1 | TRBD2 | TRBV18 | TGTGCCAGCTCACCACCGGGCGCGGGAGCCAATGAGCAGTTCTTC | CASSPPGAGANEQFF
15 | - | TRBJ1-2 | TRBD1 | TRBV4-1 | TGCGCCAGCAGCCAAGATAAGGGGGCGGACTATGGCTACACCTTC | CASSQDKGADYGYTF
15 | - | TRBJ2-7 | TRBD2 | TRBV6-5 | TGTGCCAGCAGTTACTTTAGCGGGCCTAACTACGAGCAGTACTTC | CASSYFSGPNYEQYF
13 | - | TRBJ2-7 | TRBD2 | TRBV10-2 | TGCGCCGCGAGAGGCGGGGGTATTACCGAGCAGTACTTC | CAARGGGITEQYF
14 | - | TRBJ1-1 | TRBD1 | TRBV5-1 | TGCGCCAGCAGCCAAGGGGACAGCGCTAATGAAGCTTTCTTT | CASSQGDSANEAFF
15 | - | TRBJ2-1 | TRBD1 | TRBV12-5 | TGTGCTAGTGGCTACGACAGGGGCTCCTACAATGAGCAGTTCTTC | CASGYDRGSYNEQFF
14 | - | TRBJ1-1 | TRBD1 | TRBV4-3 | TGCGCCAGCAGCCCACAGGGGGTGAACACTGAAGCTTTCTTT | CASSPQGVNTEAFF
16 | - | TRBJ1-2 | - | TRBV4-3 | TGCGCCAGCAGCCAAGATCCATACAGGGCCGACTATGGCTACACCTTC | CASSQDPYRADYGYTF
14 | - | TRBJ1-4 | TRBD1 | TRBV30 | TGTGCCTGGAACCGGGACAGGGTTAATGAAAAACTGTTTTTT | CAWNRDRVNEKLFF
15 | - | TRBJ1-3 | - | TRBV10-3 | TGTGCCATCAGCCCGGGCGACTTCTCTGGAAACACCATATATTTT | CAISPGDFSGNTIYF
15 | - | TRBJ2-7 | TRBD2 | TRBV9 | TGTGCCAGCAGCGTAGATTTGGGGCGGGGGTACGAGCAGTACTTC | CASSVDLGRGYEQYF
15 | few | TRBJ1-1 | TRBD1 | TRBV11-1 | TGTGCCAGCAGCTCCGCCGGACAGGGCCGGACTGAAGCTTTCTTT | CASSSAGQGRTEAFF
16 | - | TRBJ2-3 | - | TRBV11-2 | TGTGCCAGCAGCTTAGTAGGGGGGGCGAGCACAGATACGCAGTATTTT | CASSLVGGASTDTQYF
15 | - | TRBJ1-1 | TRBD1 | TRBV15 | TGTGCCACCAGCAGAGATAGGGGGCTGGACACTGAAGCTTTCTTT | CATSRDRGLDTEAFF
14 | once | TRBJ2-3 | - | TRBV6-4 | TGTGCCAGCAGTTACGAGGGGAGCACAGATACGCAGTATTTT | CASSYEGSTDTQYF
14 | - | TRBJ2-7 | - | TRBV7-2 | TGTGCCAGCAGCTTAGCGTGGGGGATGTACGAGCAGTACTTC | CASSLAWGMYEQYF
13 | - | TRBJ2-1 | - | TRBV18 | TGTGCCAGCTCACTCCTCACCTACAATGAGCAGTTCTTC | CASSLLTYNEQFF